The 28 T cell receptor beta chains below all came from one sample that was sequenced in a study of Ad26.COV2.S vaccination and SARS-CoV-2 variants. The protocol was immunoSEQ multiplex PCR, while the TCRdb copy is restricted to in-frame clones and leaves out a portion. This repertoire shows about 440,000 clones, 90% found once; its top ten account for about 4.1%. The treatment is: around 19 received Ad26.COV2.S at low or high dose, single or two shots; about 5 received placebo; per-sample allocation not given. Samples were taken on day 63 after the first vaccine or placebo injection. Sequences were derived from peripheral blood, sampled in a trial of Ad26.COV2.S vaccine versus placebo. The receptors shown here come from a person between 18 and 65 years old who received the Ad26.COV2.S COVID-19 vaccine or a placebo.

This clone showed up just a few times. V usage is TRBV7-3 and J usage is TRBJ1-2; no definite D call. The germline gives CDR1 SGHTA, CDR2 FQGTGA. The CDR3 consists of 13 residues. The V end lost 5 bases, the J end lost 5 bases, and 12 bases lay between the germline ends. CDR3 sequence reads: CASSPGLGYGYTF. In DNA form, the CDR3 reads TGTGCCAGCAGCCCCGGTCTGGGGTATGGCTACACCTTC. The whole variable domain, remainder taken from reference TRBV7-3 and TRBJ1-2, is GAGVSQTPSNKVTEKGKYVELRCDPISGHTALYWYRQSLGQGPEFLIYFQGTGAADDSGLPNDRFFAVRPEGSVSTLKIQRTERGDSAVYLCASSPGLGYGYTFGSGTRLTVV.

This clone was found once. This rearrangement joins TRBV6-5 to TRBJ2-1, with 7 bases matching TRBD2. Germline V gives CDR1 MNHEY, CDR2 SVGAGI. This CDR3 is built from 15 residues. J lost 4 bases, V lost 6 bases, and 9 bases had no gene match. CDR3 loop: CASRANLAVYNEQFF. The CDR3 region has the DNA TGTGCCAGCAGAGCAAACCTAGCGGTGTACAATGAGCAGTTCTTC.

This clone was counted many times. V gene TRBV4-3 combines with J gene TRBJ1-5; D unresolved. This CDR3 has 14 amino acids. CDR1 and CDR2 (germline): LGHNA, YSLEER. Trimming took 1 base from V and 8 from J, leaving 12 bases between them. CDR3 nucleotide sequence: TGCGCCAGCAGCCAAGGAGCTGAACTCGAGCCCCAGCATTTT. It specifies CASSQGAELEPQHF.

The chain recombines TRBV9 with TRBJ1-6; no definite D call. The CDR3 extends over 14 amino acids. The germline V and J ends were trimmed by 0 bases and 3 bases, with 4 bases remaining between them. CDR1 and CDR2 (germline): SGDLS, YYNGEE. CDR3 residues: CASSVESYNSPLHF. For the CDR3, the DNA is TGTGCCAGCAGCGTAGAAAGCTATAATTCACCCCTCCACTTT.

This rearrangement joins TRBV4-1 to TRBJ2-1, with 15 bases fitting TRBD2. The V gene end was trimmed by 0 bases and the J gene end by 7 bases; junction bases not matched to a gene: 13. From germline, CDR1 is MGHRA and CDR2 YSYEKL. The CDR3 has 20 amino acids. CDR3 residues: CASSQDGPGLAGGLSNEQFF. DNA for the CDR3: TGCGCCAGCAGCCAAGATGGCCCGGGACTAGCGGGAGGCCTTTCGAATGAGCAGTTCTTC.

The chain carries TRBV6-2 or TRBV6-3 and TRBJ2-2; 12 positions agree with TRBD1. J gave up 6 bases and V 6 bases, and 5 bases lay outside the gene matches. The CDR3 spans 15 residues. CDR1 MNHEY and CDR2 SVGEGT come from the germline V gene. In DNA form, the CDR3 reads TGTGCCAGCAGCCGGGACAGGGGGCGCTCCGGGGAGCTGTTTTTT. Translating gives CASSRDRGRSGELFF.

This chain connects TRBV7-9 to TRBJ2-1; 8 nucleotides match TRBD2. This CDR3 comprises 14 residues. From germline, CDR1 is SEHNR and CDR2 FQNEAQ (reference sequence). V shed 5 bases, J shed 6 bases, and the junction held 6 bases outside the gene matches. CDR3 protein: CASSPPGLVNEQFF. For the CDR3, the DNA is TGTGCCAGCAGCCCACCGGGACTAGTCAATGAGCAGTTCTTC.

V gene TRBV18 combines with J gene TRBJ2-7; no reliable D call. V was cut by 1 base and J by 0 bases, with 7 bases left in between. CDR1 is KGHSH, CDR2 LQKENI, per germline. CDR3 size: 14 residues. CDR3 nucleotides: TGTGCCAGCTCACCACTCAGGAGCTCCTACGAGCAGTACTTC. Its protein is CASSPLRSSYEQYF.

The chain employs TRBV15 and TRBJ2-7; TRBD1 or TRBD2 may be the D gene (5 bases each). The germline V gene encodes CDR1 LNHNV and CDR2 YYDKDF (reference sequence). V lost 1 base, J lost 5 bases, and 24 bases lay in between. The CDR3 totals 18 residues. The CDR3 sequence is CATSRAKYLDRDVHEQYF. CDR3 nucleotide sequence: TGTGCCACCAGCAGAGCCAAGTACTTAGACCGGGACGTCCACGAGCAGTACTTC.

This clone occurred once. The CDR3 spells CASTSMDGNTGELFF. CDR3 bases: TGTGCCAGCACTTCAATGGACGGGAACACCGGGGAGCTGTTTTTT. The chain uses TRBV6-5 and TRBJ2-2; D ambiguous. The CDR3 totals 15 residues. The V end lost 7 bases, the J end lost 1 base, and 13 bases lay between the germline ends. The germline V gene has CDR1 MNHEY and CDR2 SVGAGI.

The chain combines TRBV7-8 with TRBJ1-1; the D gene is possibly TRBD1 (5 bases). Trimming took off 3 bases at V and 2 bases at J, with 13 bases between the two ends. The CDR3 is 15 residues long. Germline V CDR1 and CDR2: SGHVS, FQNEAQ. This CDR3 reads CASSLEVGGNTEAFF. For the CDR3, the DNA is TGTGCCAGCAGCTTGGAGGTGGGGGGTAACACTGAAGCTTTCTTT.

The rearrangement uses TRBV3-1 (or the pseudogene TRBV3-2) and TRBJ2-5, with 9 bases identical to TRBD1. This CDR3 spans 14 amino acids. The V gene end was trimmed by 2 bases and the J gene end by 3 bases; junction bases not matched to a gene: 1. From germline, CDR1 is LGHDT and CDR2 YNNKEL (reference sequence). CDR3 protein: CASSQWDREETQYF. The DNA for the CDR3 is TGTGCCAGCAGCCAATGGGACAGGGAAGAGACCCAGTACTTC.

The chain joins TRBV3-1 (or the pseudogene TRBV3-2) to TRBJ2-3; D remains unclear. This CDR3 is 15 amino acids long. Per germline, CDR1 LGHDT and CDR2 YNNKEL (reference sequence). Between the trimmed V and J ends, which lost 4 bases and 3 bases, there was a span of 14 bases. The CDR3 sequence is CASSPAPTQTDTQYF. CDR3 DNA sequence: TGTGCCAGCAGCCCGGCCCCGACTCAAACAGATACGCAGTATTTT.

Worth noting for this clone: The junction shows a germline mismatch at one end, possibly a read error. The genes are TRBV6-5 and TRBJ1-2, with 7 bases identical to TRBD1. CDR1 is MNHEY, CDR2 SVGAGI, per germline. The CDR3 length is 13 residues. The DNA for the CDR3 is TGTGCCAGCAGTAACTCAGGGGGCTATGGCTACACCTTC. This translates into CASSNSGGYGYTF.

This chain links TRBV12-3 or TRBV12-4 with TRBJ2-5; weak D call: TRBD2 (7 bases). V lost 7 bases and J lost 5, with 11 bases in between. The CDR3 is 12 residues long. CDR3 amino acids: CASTRGAETQYF. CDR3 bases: TGTGCCAGCACCCGGGGGGCCGAGACCCAGTACTTC.

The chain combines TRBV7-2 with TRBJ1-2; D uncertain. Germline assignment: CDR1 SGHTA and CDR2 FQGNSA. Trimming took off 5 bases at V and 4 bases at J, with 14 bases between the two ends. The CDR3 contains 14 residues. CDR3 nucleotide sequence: TGTGCCAGCAGCCCCCTAAGTGCCCTCTATGGCTACACCTTC. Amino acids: CASSPLSALYGYTF.

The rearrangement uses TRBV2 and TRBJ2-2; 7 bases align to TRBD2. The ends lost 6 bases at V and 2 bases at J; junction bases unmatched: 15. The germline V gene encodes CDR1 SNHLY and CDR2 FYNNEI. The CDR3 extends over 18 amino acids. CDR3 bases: TGTGCCAGCAGAGGTGCGGGAGCCCTAAAAATCAACACCGGGGAGCTGTTTTTT. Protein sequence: CASRGAGALKINTGELFF.

The CDR3 loop reads CASSLEGQVSGANVLTF. CDR3 DNA sequence: TGTGCCAGCAGCTTAGAGGGACAGGTCTCTGGGGCCAACGTCCTGACTTTC. The chain recombines TRBV7-8 with TRBJ2-6; 8 nucleotides match TRBD1. CDR3 length: 17 residues. Germline V gives CDR1 SGHVS, CDR2 FQNEAQ. The ends lost 1 base at V and 0 bases at J; junction bases unmatched: 2.

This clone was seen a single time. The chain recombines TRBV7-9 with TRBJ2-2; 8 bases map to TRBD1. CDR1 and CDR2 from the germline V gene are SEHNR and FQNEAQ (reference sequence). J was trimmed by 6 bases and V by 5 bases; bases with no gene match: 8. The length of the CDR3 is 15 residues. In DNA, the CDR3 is TGTGCCAGCAGCGCCCGGACAGGGTCGGCCGGGGAGCTGTTTTTT. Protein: CASSARTGSAGELFF.

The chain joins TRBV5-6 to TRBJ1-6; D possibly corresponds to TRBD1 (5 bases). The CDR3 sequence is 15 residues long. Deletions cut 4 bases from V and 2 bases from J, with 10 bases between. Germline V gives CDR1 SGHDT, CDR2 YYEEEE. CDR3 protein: CASSPQGAYNSPLHF. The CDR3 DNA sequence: TGTGCCAGCAGCCCTCAGGGAGCCTATAATTCACCCCTCCACTTT.

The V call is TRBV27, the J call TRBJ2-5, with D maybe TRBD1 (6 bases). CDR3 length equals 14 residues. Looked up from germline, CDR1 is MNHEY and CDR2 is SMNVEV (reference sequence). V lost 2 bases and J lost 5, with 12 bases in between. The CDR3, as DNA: TGTGCCAGCAGTTTACTACAGGGTCGGGAGACCCAGTACTTC. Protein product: CASSLLQGRETQYF.

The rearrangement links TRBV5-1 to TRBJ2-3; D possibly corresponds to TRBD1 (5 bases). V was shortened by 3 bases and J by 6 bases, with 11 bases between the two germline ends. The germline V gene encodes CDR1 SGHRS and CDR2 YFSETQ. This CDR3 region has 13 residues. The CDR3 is CASSSPQGDTQYF. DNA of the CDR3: TGCGCCAGCAGCTCCCCCCAGGGTGATACGCAGTATTTT.

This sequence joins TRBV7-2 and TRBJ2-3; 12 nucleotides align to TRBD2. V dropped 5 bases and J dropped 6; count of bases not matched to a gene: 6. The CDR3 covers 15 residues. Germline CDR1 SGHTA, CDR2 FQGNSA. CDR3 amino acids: CASSVLTSGSDTQYF. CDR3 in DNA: TGTGCCAGCAGCGTCTTGACTAGCGGGAGTGATACGCAGTATTTT.

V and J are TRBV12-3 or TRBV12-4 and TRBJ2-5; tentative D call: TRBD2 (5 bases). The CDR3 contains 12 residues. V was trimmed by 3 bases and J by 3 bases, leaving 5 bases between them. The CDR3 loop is CASSLREETQYF. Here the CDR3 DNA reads TGTGCCAGCAGTTTGAGGGAAGAGACCCAGTACTTC.

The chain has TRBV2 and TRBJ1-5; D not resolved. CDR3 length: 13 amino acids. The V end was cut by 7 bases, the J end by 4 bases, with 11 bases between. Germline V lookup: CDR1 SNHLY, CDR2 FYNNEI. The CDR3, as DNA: TGTGCCAGCAACGTCAAAGGGAATCAGCCCCAGCATTTT. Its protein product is CASNVKGNQPQHF.

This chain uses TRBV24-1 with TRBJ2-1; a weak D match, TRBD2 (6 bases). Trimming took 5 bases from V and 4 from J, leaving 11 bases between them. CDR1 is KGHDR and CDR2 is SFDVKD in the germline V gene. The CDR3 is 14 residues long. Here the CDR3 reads CATSVRDSYNEQFF. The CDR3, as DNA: TGTGCCACCAGTGTCCGGGACTCTTACAATGAGCAGTTCTTC.

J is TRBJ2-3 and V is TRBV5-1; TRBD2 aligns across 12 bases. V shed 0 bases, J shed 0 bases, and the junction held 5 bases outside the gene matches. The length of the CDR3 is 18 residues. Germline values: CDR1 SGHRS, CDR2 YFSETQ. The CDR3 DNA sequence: TGCGCCAGCAGCTTGGGTGGACTAGCGGGATCTAGCACAGATACGCAGTATTTT. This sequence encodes CASSLGGLAGSSTDTQYF.

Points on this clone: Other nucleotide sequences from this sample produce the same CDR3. Here the CDR3 DNA reads TGTGCCAGCAGTTTGACGGGAGGGGACGAGCAGTACTTC. Encoded protein: CASSLTGGDEQYF. This chain uses TRBV12-3 or TRBV12-4 with TRBJ2-7; 8 bases fit TRBD2. This CDR3 region has 13 residues. The V and J ends lost 3 bases and 5 bases, in that order; junction bases with no gene match: 3.